These 29 T cell receptor beta chains originate from one sample sequenced in a study of blood T cell repertoires in COVID-19. This table comes from immunoSEQ multiplex PCR, and its TCRdb copy is limited to in-frame clones, with some not included. The sample carries under 55,000 clones, roughly nine tenths recorded once. Sample: peripheral blood. These receptors originate from a human donor in a cohort sampled during active COVID-19.

The CDR3 sequence: CSVQTQGPNEQFF. CDR3 in DNA: TGCAGCGTTCAAACTCAGGGTCCCAATGAGCAGTTCTTC. V gene TRBV29-1 combines with J gene TRBJ2-1, with D perhaps matching TRBD1 (5 bases). Trimming left V 5 bases short and J 6 bases short, with 14 bases between. The CDR3 consists of 13 residues. Germline loops: CDR1 SQVTM, CDR2 ANQGSEA.

Here the CDR3 DNA reads TGTGCCAGCAGCTCCCAGGGACTAGCGGGAGGGAACAATGAGCAGTTCTTC. The encoded protein is CASSSQGLAGGNNEQFF. The chain is built from TRBV11-2 and TRBJ2-1; the match to TRBD2 covers 16 bases. V trimming: 4 bases; J trimming: 5 bases; junction bases outside the gene matches: 5. CDR1 and CDR2 from the germline V gene are SGHAT and FQNNGV. The CDR3 has 17 amino acids.

The rearrangement links TRBV4-1 to TRBJ1-5, with 9 positions matching TRBD1. V lost 5 bases to trimming and J lost 6 bases; unmatched junction nucleotides: 8. Germline V CDR1 and CDR2: MGHRA, YSYEKL. CDR3 length equals 15 residues. CDR3 in DNA: TGCGCCAGCAGCTATACAGGGGGCTACGGTCAGCCCCAGCATTTT. This translates into CASSYTGGYGQPQHF.

The chain is built from TRBV5-4 and TRBJ2-2; 8 positions agree with TRBD1. The CDR3 consists of 16 residues. The V gene's germline CDR1 is SGHNT and CDR2 YYREEE (reference sequence). V was pared by 0 bases and J by 3 bases, with 4 bases of the junction left unmatched. CDR3 DNA: TGTGCCAGCAGCTTGGGGGCAGGGGGCGACACCGGGGAGCTGTTTTTT. Its translation is CASSLGAGGDTGELFF.

The gene calls are TRBV15 and TRBJ2-7; 9 nucleotides line up with TRBD2. This CDR3 has 16 amino acids. Trimming at V came to 1 base and at J to 7 bases, leaving 11 bases not matched to a gene. The germline gives CDR1 LNHNV, CDR2 YYDKDF (reference sequence). The CDR3 nucleotides are TGTGCCACCAGCAGAGGGGGTAGCGGGAGATCAGGGGAGCAGTACTTC. Translated: CATSRGGSGRSGEQYF.

The chain joins TRBV15 to TRBJ2-3; D is ambiguous. The length of the CDR3 is 15 residues. The V gene's germline CDR1 is LNHNV and CDR2 YYDKDF (reference sequence). The V and J ends lost 1 base and 2 bases respectively, with 10 bases between them. The CDR3 region has the DNA TGTGCCACCAGCAGAGTAGTAACTGCCACAGATACGCAGTATTTT. This sequence encodes CATSRVVTATDTQYF.

The rearrangement uses TRBV9 and TRBJ2-1; D not certain. The V gene's germline CDR1 is SGDLS and CDR2 YYNGEE. V was shortened by 0 bases and J by 0 bases, with 10 bases between the two germline ends. There are 16 residues in the CDR3. CDR3 sequence (DNA): TGTGCCAGCAGCGTAGGGCTTCAGAACTCCTACAATGAGCAGTTCTTC. This gives the protein CASSVGLQNSYNEQFF.

The chain has TRBV3-1 (or the pseudogene TRBV3-2) and TRBJ2-7, with D possibly being TRBD2 (5 bases). Trimming shortened V by 4 bases and J by 2 bases, and 12 bases separated the two germline ends. In germline, CDR1 is LGHDT, CDR2 YNNKEL (reference sequence). The CDR3 is 14 amino acids. The CDR3 sequence is CASSPSSGPYEQYF. As DNA, the CDR3 is TGTGCCAGCAGCCCGTCAAGCGGACCCTACGAGCAGTACTTC.

V gene TRBV6-2 or TRBV6-3 combines with J gene TRBJ1-2; perhaps TRBD1 as D (5 bases). V lost 4 bases and J 5 bases, leaving 8 bases between the germline ends. CDR3 length: 12 residues. Germline CDR1 is MNHEY and CDR2 is SVGEGT. The CDR3 region has the DNA TGTGCCAGCAGTTCGTCAGGGTATGGCTACACCTTC. Translation gives CASSSSGYGYTF.

This chain joins TRBV9 and TRBJ2-7, with 7 bases aligning to TRBD1. V was clipped by 3 bases and J by 1 base; unmatched bases: 4. The CDR3 runs 14 residues. Germline V gene lookup returns CDR1 SGDLS and CDR2 YYNGEE. The DNA for the CDR3 is TGTGCCAGCAGCGCGAAACAGGGGTCCTACGAGCAGTACTTC. Translating it yields CASSAKQGSYEQYF.

The rearrangement joins TRBV19 to TRBJ2-7, with a tentative D call TRBD2 (6 bases). Looked up from germline, CDR1 is LNHDA and CDR2 is SQIVND (reference sequence). This CDR3 region has 14 residues. V lost 9 bases and J 6 bases, leaving 21 bases between the germline ends. This chain's CDR3 is CASPRGQKGGEQYV. The CDR3, as DNA: TGTGCCAGCCCCCGCGGGCAGAAGGGAGGCGAGCAGTACGTC.

The rearrangement links TRBV5-4 to TRBJ2-7; 8 nucleotides align to TRBD2. J lost 3 bases, V lost 4 bases, and 9 bases had no gene match. This CDR3 comprises 15 residues. Germline V gives CDR1 SGHNT, CDR2 YYREEE (reference sequence). As DNA, the CDR3 is TGTGCCAGCAGCCAACTCGCGGGGGGCAGCTACGAGCAGTACTTC. Translation: CASSQLAGGSYEQYF.

The chain combines TRBV7-8 with TRBJ2-2; no clear D gene. This CDR3 region has 12 residues. In germline, CDR1 is SGHVS, CDR2 FQNEAQ. V shed 3 bases and J shed 3 bases, with 2 bases lying between them. The CDR3 DNA is TGTGCCAGCAGCTTCTACACCGGGGAGCTGTTTTTT. This sequence encodes CASSFYTGELFF.

This sequence joins TRBV15 and TRBJ2-1; D gene ambiguous. Germline CDR1 is LNHNV and CDR2 is YYDKDF (reference sequence). This CDR3 comprises 13 residues. The V gene lost 0 bases and the J gene lost 9 bases, with 9 bases spanning the gap. The CDR3 sequence: CATSRDLVGEQFF. In DNA form, the CDR3 reads TGTGCCACCAGCAGAGATTTGGTCGGTGAGCAGTTCTTC.

The chain employs TRBV2 and TRBJ2-7, with D perhaps TRBD1 (5 bases). The CDR3 covers 12 residues. Trimming stripped 4 bases from V and 6 bases from J, with 10 bases between. Per germline, CDR1 SNHLY and CDR2 FYNNEI. The CDR3 sequence: CASSATGAEQYF. In DNA form, the CDR3 reads TGTGCCAGCAGTGCGACTGGGGCCGAGCAGTACTTC.

The chain has TRBV5-5 and TRBJ2-1; tentatively, D is TRBD1 (5 bases). V lost 4 bases and J lost 4, with 9 bases in between. From germline, CDR1 is SGHKS and CDR2 YYEKEE (reference sequence). The CDR3 sequence is 13 residues long. Written as DNA, the CDR3 is TGTGCCAGCAGCACCGACAGATACAATGAGCAGTTCTTC. It codes for CASSTDRYNEQFF.

The chain recombines TRBV15 with TRBJ2-2; 7 bases are a match to TRBD1. CDR1 is LNHNV, CDR2 YYDKDF, per germline (reference sequence). J lost 5 bases, V lost 4 bases, and 7 bases had no gene match. This CDR3 is 15 amino acids long. The CDR3 loop is CATSKQGVETGELFF. In nucleotides, the CDR3 is TGTGCCACCAGCAAGCAGGGGGTTGAGACCGGGGAGCTGTTTTTT. Drawing the rest from reference TRBV15 and TRBJ2-2, the complete variable domain is DAMVIQNPRYQVTQFGKPVTLSCSQTLNHNVMYWYQQKSSQAPKLLFHYYDKDFNNEADTPDNFQSRRPNTSFCFLDIRSPGLGDTAMYLCATSKQGVETGELFFGEGSRLTVL.

The CDR3 loop is CASSREGLFF. The CDR3 bases are TGTGCCAGCAGCAGGGAGGGGCTGTTTTTT. This chain joins TRBV21-1 and TRBJ1-4. TRBV21-1 is given as a pseudogene. The CDR3 has 10 residues.

The rearrangement joins TRBV5-1 to TRBJ2-7; D call uncertain. Germline V gene sequence: CDR1 SGHRS, CDR2 YFSETQ. V was cut by 1 base and J by 5 bases, with 10 bases left in between. The CDR3 contains 13 residues. CDR3 residues: CASSLLMANEQYF. The CDR3, as DNA: TGCGCCAGCAGCTTGTTAATGGCAAACGAGCAGTACTTC.

This chain links TRBV3-1 (or the pseudogene TRBV3-2) with TRBJ1-6, with D possibly being TRBD1 (6 bases). The V end lost 6 bases, the J end lost 3 bases, and 9 bases lay between the germline ends. The CDR3 covers 14 residues. CDR1 LGHDT and CDR2 YNNKEL come from the germline V gene (reference sequence). CDR3 sequence reads: CASRKGDYNSPLHF. The DNA for the CDR3 is TGTGCCAGCAGGAAGGGGGACTATAATTCACCCCTCCACTTT.

The rearrangement links TRBV5-1 to TRBJ2-1; the match to TRBD2 covers 11 bases. This CDR3 spans 15 amino acids. J was trimmed by 7 bases and V by 2 bases; bases with no gene match: 5. The germline gives CDR1 SGHRS, CDR2 YFSETQ. DNA of the CDR3: TGCGCCAGCAGCTTTCTAGCGGGAGGTGGTAATGAGCAGTTCTTC. Its translation: CASSFLAGGGNEQFF.

This clone was seen a few times. The CDR3 region is CASSSRANNEQFF. The DNA for the CDR3 is TGTGCCAGCAGCTCCAGGGCGAACAATGAGCAGTTCTTC. V usage is TRBV13 and J usage is TRBJ2-1; D may be TRBD1 (5 bases). This CDR3 has 13 residues. Germline lookup yields CDR1 PRHDT and CDR2 FYEKMQ (reference sequence). Trimming pared 4 bases from V and 5 bases from J, leaving 9 bases between. The variable domain in full, completed from reference TRBV13 and TRBJ2-1, reads AAGVIQSPRHLIKEKRETATLKCYPIPRHDTVYWYQQGPGQDPQFLISFYEKMQSDKGSIPDRFSAQQFSDYHSELNMSSLELGDSALYFCASSSRANNEQFFGPGTRLTVL.

The chain employs TRBV29-1 and TRBJ2-1; maybe TRBD1 (6 bases). This CDR3 has 17 residues. CDR1 and CDR2 from the germline V gene are SQVTM and ANQGSEA. Trimming shortened V by 4 bases and J by 7 bases, and 26 bases separated the two germline ends. The CDR3 nucleotides read TGCAGCGTTGTTTACCAGGGGAGTAGAGTAAGAGGGAATGAGCAGTTCTTC. This gives the protein CSVVYQGSRVRGNEQFF.

The chain uses TRBV7-9 and TRBJ2-7; D possibly corresponds to TRBD2 (6 bases). V was trimmed by 2 bases and J by 0 bases, leaving 8 bases between them. Germline V gives CDR1 SEHNR, CDR2 FQNEAQ (reference sequence). The CDR3 runs to 14 residues. CDR3 nucleotides: TGTGCCAGCAGCTTAACTAGCACCTCCTACGAGCAGTACTTC. This sequence encodes CASSLTSTSYEQYF.

The chain is built from TRBV11-3 and TRBJ2-1, with 10 bases that match TRBD2. Germline loops: CDR1 SGHNT, CDR2 YENEEA. This CDR3 has 15 amino acids. Losses at the gene ends were 5 bases for V and 9 bases for J; bases not matched to a gene: 10. CDR3 region: CASSPPSGSFREQFF. In DNA form, the CDR3 reads TGTGCCAGCAGCCCCCCTAGCGGGAGCTTTCGTGAGCAGTTCTTC.

The chain is built from TRBV29-1 and TRBJ1-4; D not resolved. V lost 4 bases to trimming and J lost 5 bases, with 5 bases between them. This CDR3 is 11 amino acids long. From germline, CDR1 is SQVTM and CDR2 ANQGSEA. CDR3 loop: CSVVGNEKLFF. CDR3 in DNA: TGCAGCGTTGTCGGGAATGAAAAACTGTTTTTT.

This sequence joins TRBV11-2 and TRBJ1-6; D possibly corresponds to TRBD1 (5 bases). The CDR3 sequence is 16 residues long. Trimming cost V 0 bases and J 7 bases, with 13 bases left between them. Germline assignment: CDR1 SGHAT and CDR2 FQNNGV. CDR3 sequence (DNA): TGTGCCAGCAGCTTAGAGTTCGCCGGGGGGAATTCACCCCTCCACTTT. The encoded protein is CASSLEFAGGNSPLHF.

The rearrangement uses TRBV5-1 and TRBJ2-5; possibly TRBD1 for D (5 bases). The V gene lost 4 bases and the J gene lost 8 bases, with 12 bases spanning the gap. Germline CDR1 is SGHRS and CDR2 is YFSETQ. The CDR3 runs 12 residues. The CDR3 loop reads CASSDSLSTQYF. The CDR3 coding sequence is TGCGCCAGCAGCGACAGCCTTAGTACCCAGTACTTC.

V is TRBV19 and J is TRBJ2-7; 8 bases match TRBD1. The J segment lost 2 bases and the V segment lost 5 bases, leaving 5 bases of the junction unmatched. The CDR3 loop spans 14 amino acids. Looked up from germline, CDR1 is LNHDA and CDR2 is SQIVND (reference sequence). The CDR3 is CASSSGQGPYEQYF. CDR3 coding DNA: TGTGCCAGTAGTTCCGGACAGGGCCCCTACGAGCAGTACTTC.